The next 27 T cell receptor beta chains were all read from a single sample in a study of blood T cell repertoires in COVID-19. Produced via immunoSEQ multiplex PCR; TCRdb's table is partial and in-frame only. The data contain 250,000 to 350,000 clones, approximately 91% of them singletons. What was sequenced was PBMCs or T cells enriched from blood (not recorded which). The receptors originated from a woman in her twenties or thirties who had recovered from COVID-19.

CDR3 protein: CASKQANTEAFF. The CDR3 nucleotides read TGTGCCAGCAAGCAGGCGAACACTGAAGCTTTCTTT. The chain uses TRBV18 and TRBJ1-1; D call uncertain. Between the trimmed V and J ends, which lost 8 bases and 1 base, there was a span of 8 bases. The germline gives CDR1 KGHSH, CDR2 LQKENI. The CDR3 loop spans 12 amino acids.

The chain recombines TRBV6-5 with TRBJ1-6; D remains unclear. CDR3 length: 13 residues. The ends were cut back, 5 bases at V and 11 bases at J, with 13 bases in the middle. Per germline, CDR1 MNHEY and CDR2 SVGAGI. CDR3 DNA: TGTGCCAGCAGTCCCCCAGGCGGGCCACCCCTCCACTTT. Its translation: CASSPPGGPPLHF.

V and J are TRBV7-9 and TRBJ1-2, with D perhaps TRBD1 (6 bases). The V gene lost 4 bases and the J gene lost 2 bases, with 8 bases spanning the gap. The CDR3 is 13 residues long. Germline-derived CDR1 and CDR2 are SEHNR and FQNEAQ (reference sequence). CDR3 DNA: TGTGCCAGCAGCTCGACAGGAAACTATGGCTACACCTTC. Its translation is CASSSTGNYGYTF.

This CDR3 is CASSQQGYGGYTF. The DNA of the CDR3 is TGTGCCAGCAGCCAACAGGGGTACGGTGGCTACACCTTC. The chain employs TRBV3-1 (or the pseudogene TRBV3-2) and TRBJ1-2; tentatively, D is TRBD1 (6 bases). Germline V gives CDR1 LGHDT, CDR2 YNNKEL (reference sequence). V was pared by 2 bases and J by 7 bases, with 11 bases between. This CDR3 is 13 amino acids long.

The chain carries TRBV25-1 and TRBJ2-7; 9 nucleotides match TRBD2. This CDR3 contains 15 residues. V was clipped by 6 bases and J by 4 bases; unmatched bases: 10. Germline V CDR1 and CDR2: MGHDK, SYGVNS. The DNA of the CDR3 is TGTGCCAGCAGAAATATAGCGGGGGCACCATACGAGCAGTACTTC. This sequence encodes CASRNIAGAPYEQYF.

The chain couples TRBV4-1 to TRBJ1-3; possible D gene TRBD1, 6 bases. Germline CDR1 MGHRA, CDR2 YSYEKL. The CDR3 spans 12 residues. V was shortened by 8 bases and J by 8 bases, with 13 bases between the two germline ends. In nucleotides, the CDR3 is TGCGCCAGCGGCGGGGGCAGGGACACCATATATTTT. Protein sequence: CASGGGRDTIYF.

This clone is a singleton in its sample. V usage is TRBV24-1 and J usage is TRBJ2-7; D possibly corresponds to TRBD1 (6 bases). Germline V gene lookup returns CDR1 KGHDR and CDR2 SFDVKD. CDR3 length: 15 residues. The V end lost 3 bases, the J end lost 7 bases, and 18 bases lay between the germline ends. Here the CDR3 DNA reads TGTGCCACCAGTGATGGCGACAGTGCGAGGGGGGAGCAGTACTTC. As protein: CATSDGDSARGEQYF.

This clone was seen a single time. V gene TRBV5-1 combines with J gene TRBJ1-1; weak D call: TRBD1 (5 bases). Trimming left V 6 bases short and J 0 bases short, with 12 bases between. CDR3 length equals 14 residues. The V gene's germline CDR1 is SGHRS and CDR2 YFSETQ. CDR3 in amino acids: CASTGRTLNTEAFF. CDR3 nucleotide sequence: TGCGCCAGCACAGGGAGGACCTTGAACACTGAAGCTTTCTTT.

The gene calls are TRBV2 and TRBJ2-3, with a possible D match to TRBD2 (5 bases). Trimming took off 1 base at V and 2 bases at J, with 10 bases between the two ends. This CDR3 has 15 amino acids. CDR1 is SNHLY, CDR2 FYNNEI, per germline. CDR3 protein: CASSEVGEFTDTQYF. In DNA form, the CDR3 reads TGTGCCAGCAGTGAAGTCGGGGAATTCACAGATACGCAGTATTTT.

The chain joins TRBV20-1 to TRBJ1-1; no reliable D call. Trimming left V 2 bases short and J 5 bases short, with 3 bases between. From germline, CDR1 is DFQATT and CDR2 SNEGSKA (reference sequence). The CDR3 is 10 residues long. The CDR3 loop reads CSARHTEAFF. CDR3 DNA: TGCAGTGCTAGACATACTGAAGCTTTCTTT.

The chain links TRBV28 to TRBJ2-2, with D possibly TRBD1 on 5 matching bases. The CDR3 runs to 15 residues. Germline-derived CDR1 and CDR2 are MDHEN and SYDVKM. Trimming shortened V by 5 bases and J by 1 base, and 11 bases separated the two germline ends. The CDR3 DNA follows: TGTGCCAGCAGTCCCCCAGGGTGGAACACCGGGGAGCTGTTTTTT. This encodes CASSPPGWNTGELFF. The full variable domain, completed using reference TRBV28 and TRBJ2-2, is DVKVTQSSRYLVKRTGEKVFLECVQDMDHENMFWYRQDPGLGLRLIYFSYDVKMKEKGDIPEGYSVSREKKERFSLILESASTNQTSMYLCASSPPGWNTGELFFGEGSRLTVL.

The chain couples TRBV10-2 to TRBJ2-1, with D unresolved. The CDR3 loop spans 16 amino acids. Germline values: CDR1 WSHSY, CDR2 SAAADI. With 4 bases removed from V and 3 bases from J, the gap between germline ends came to 16 bases. The CDR3 sequence is CASSVGSEAFYNEQFF. For the CDR3, the DNA is TGCGCCAGCAGTGTAGGTTCCGAAGCGTTCTACAATGAGCAGTTCTTC.

The chain has TRBV19 and TRBJ1-5; 7 bases fit TRBD1. The CDR3 spans 15 residues. The germline CDR1 and CDR2 sequences are LNHDA and SQIVND (reference sequence). V lost 6 bases to trimming and J lost 2 bases; unmatched junction nucleotides: 7. For the CDR3, the DNA is TGTGCCAGTAGCCACGACAGGGCGGGCAATCAGCCCCAGCATTTT. It translates to CASSHDRAGNQPQHF.

The rearrangement links TRBV20-1 to TRBJ2-7, with D perhaps matching TRBD2 (6 bases). Trimming took off 3 bases at V and 8 bases at J, with 14 bases between the two ends. In germline, CDR1 is DFQATT, CDR2 SNEGSKA (reference sequence). This CDR3 comprises 12 residues. CDR3 region: CSASSPGGKQYF. Here the CDR3 DNA reads TGCAGTGCTAGTTCCCCAGGAGGGAAGCAGTACTTC.

This chain joins TRBV6-2 or TRBV6-3 and TRBJ2-7; the D is unclear. V lost 0 bases and J 0 bases, leaving 9 bases between the germline ends. Germline values: CDR1 MNHEY, CDR2 SVGEGT. The CDR3 has 15 amino acids. Here the CDR3 DNA reads TGTGCCAGCAGTTACTCGGAAGACTCCTCCTACGAGCAGTACTTC. Translated: CASSYSEDSSYEQYF.

The chain uses TRBV28 and TRBJ1-4; perhaps TRBD1 as D (6 bases). V lost 4 bases, J lost 4 bases, and 10 bases lay in between. CDR1 MDHEN and CDR2 SYDVKM come from the germline V gene. This CDR3 spans 14 amino acids. Here the CDR3 DNA reads TGTGCCAGCAGTTCTCGACAGGTTAATGAAAAACTGTTTTTT. This encodes CASSSRQVNEKLFF.

A single count supports this clone. V gene TRBV6-5 combines with J gene TRBJ2-7, with D possibly TRBD1 on 6 matching bases. CDR1 MNHEY and CDR2 SVGAGI come from the germline V gene. The CDR3 runs 12 residues. V was pared by 11 bases and J by 7 bases, with 18 bases between. The CDR3 region has the DNA TGTGCCGGGTTAGGACAGTCAGGTGAGCAGTACTTC. Residues: CAGLGQSGEQYF.

The chain recombines TRBV2 with TRBJ1-4; D possibly corresponds to TRBD1 (6 bases). The germline V gene has CDR1 SNHLY and CDR2 FYNNEI. The ends were cut back, 8 bases at V and 8 bases at J, with 18 bases in the middle. This CDR3 contains 14 residues. This CDR3 reads CASLKGDVGEKLFF. The DNA of the CDR3 is TGTGCCAGCCTCAAGGGGGACGTGGGCGAAAAACTGTTTTTT.

The chain links TRBV19 to TRBJ1-1, with D maybe TRBD1 (6 bases). The CDR3 is 12 amino acids. Trimming removed 9 bases from V and 6 bases from J, with 14 bases in between. Germline values: CDR1 LNHDA, CDR2 SQIVND (reference sequence). CDR3 loop: CARGAPSAEAFF. CDR3 DNA: TGTGCCAGGGGGGCTCCGAGCGCTGAAGCTTTCTTT.

V and J are TRBV2 and TRBJ1-2; 9 positions match TRBD1. V was pared by 5 bases and J by 4 bases, with 5 bases of the junction left unmatched. The CDR3 is 14 amino acids. Germline V gene data show CDR1 as SNHLY and CDR2 as FYNNEI. This CDR3 reads CASSYRGPGYGYTF. In DNA, the CDR3 is TGTGCCAGCAGTTACAGGGGGCCGGGCTATGGCTACACCTTC.

The chain couples TRBV29-1 to TRBJ1-4; 10 nucleotides line up with TRBD1. The CDR3 covers 15 residues. The V segment lost 6 bases and the J segment 8 bases; nucleotides outside the gene matches: 12. CDR1 and CDR2 from the germline V gene are SQVTM and ANQGSEA. CDR3 coding DNA: TGCAGCGTGGTGCTTCCGGGACAGGGGCAGGAAAAACTGTTTTTT. As protein: CSVVLPGQGQEKLFF.

The rearrangement joins TRBV3-1 (or the pseudogene TRBV3-2) to TRBJ1-4; TRBD1 matches at 7 bases. This CDR3 region has 15 residues. With 5 bases clipped from V and 7 bases from J, the junction kept 10 bases outside the gene matches. Germline V gene lookup returns CDR1 LGHDT and CDR2 YNNKEL (reference sequence). The DNA of the CDR3 is TGTGCCAGCAGCTCACGACAGGGCGTGGGTGAAAAACTGTTTTTT. It encodes CASSSRQGVGEKLFF.

This chain uses TRBV27 with TRBJ1-1; 8 nucleotides agree with TRBD1. From germline, CDR1 is MNHEY and CDR2 SMNVEV (reference sequence). J lost 6 bases, V lost 4 bases, and 16 bases had no gene match. The CDR3 consists of 17 residues. CDR3 sequence (DNA): TGTGCCAGCAGTTGGACAGGGTGGGGCAGGGGCCCTGCTGAAGCTTTCTTT. It codes for CASSWTGWGRGPAEAFF.

CDR3 sequence: CASSLLAGVTGELFF. The CDR3 bases are TGTGCCAGCAGCTTATTAGCGGGGGTCACCGGGGAGCTGTTTTTT. The chain links TRBV7-8 to TRBJ2-2; 9 positions agree with TRBD2. Germline loops: CDR1 SGHVS, CDR2 FQNEAQ. The CDR3 runs 15 residues. With V trimmed by 2 bases and J by 4 bases, 2 bases remained unmatched.

About this clone: The sample holds other DNA sequences that translate to the same CDR3. The genes are TRBV7-9 and TRBJ1-2, with a possible D match to TRBD1 (5 bases). Germline assignment: CDR1 SEHNR and CDR2 FQNEAQ (reference sequence). The CDR3 has 12 residues. V shed 4 bases and J shed 8 bases, with 11 bases lying between them. The CDR3 region has the DNA TGTGCCAGCAGCTCCGGGGGGGGAGGCTACACCTTC. It translates to CASSSGGGGYTF.

The chain uses TRBV2 and TRBJ2-1, with D perhaps TRBD2 (5 bases). There are 16 residues in the CDR3. The germline gives CDR1 SNHLY, CDR2 FYNNEI. V was clipped by 1 base and J by 10 bases, with 20 bases between them. The CDR3, as DNA: TGTGCCAGCAGTGAAGGAGGGCGGCGACCTTTACGGGAGCAGTTCTTC. It specifies CASSEGGRRPLREQFF.

Written as DNA, the CDR3 is TGCGCCAGCAGCCAAGATTCGGGGGTGGGGCAGCCCCAGCATTTT. The encoded protein is CASSQDSGVGQPQHF. V usage is TRBV4-1 and J usage is TRBJ1-5; weak D call: TRBD1 (5 bases). Germline assignment: CDR1 MGHRA and CDR2 YSYEKL. V lost 0 bases and J 7 bases, leaving 13 bases between the germline ends. This CDR3 region has 15 residues.